This T cell receptor (beta chain) was observed in a study of T-cell memory formation after mild COVID-19. Study results and caveats: What remained unconfirmed was the SARS-CoV-2 specificity of second-wave clones peaking on day 37. Later expanders leaned CD4+, whereas clones that contracted between day 15 and 85 were balanced CD4/CD8. The pre-infection memory compartment contained some responding clones, suggesting cross-reactive memory joined.

The germline CDR1 and CDR2 sequences are SQVTM and ANQGSEA. Trimming cost V 7 bases and J 6 bases; bases outside gene matches: 12. The CDR3 covers 14 residues. This clonotype has just a few counts. What it binds is unknown. Sample barcodes and UMIs were carried by the TCR alpha and TCR beta cDNA libraries that 5'RACE generated with constant-segment primers. TCRdb re-called the 5' RACE reads with MiXCR, one entry per CDR3 protein. The sample includes approximately 430,000 distinct CDR3 sequences, 20% to 30% of them seen just once. The chain employs TRBV29-1 and TRBJ2-3; 8 nucleotides align to TRBD1. The specimen sequenced was PBMCs or a T cell subset sorted from them (not recorded which). This sequence originates from an adult woman who had mild COVID-19 (a few samples of this study predate the infection). Cell type and time point are not known. The CDR3 sequence: CSAIPGQVVDTQYF. The CDR3 coding sequence is TGCAGCGCTATACCGGGACAGGTTGTGGATACGCAGTATTTT.